These T cell receptor beta chains were read from a single sample in a study of cytomegalovirus exposure and HLA in healthy donors. Produced via immunoSEQ multiplex PCR; TCRdb's table is partial and in-frame only. Of over 150,000 clones listed, roughly 77% are singletons. The sequencing input was PBMCs. The source is a young man in good health and CMV-seropositive. Both conserved end residues are part of each CDR3. A D gene is named only where the DNA matches it firmly. Expanded clones get a size class; other rows say once, few or many, or leave the size out.

TGCGCCAGCAGTCCCGCGACTGGCTACGAGCAGTACTTC	CASSPATGYEQYF	.	TRBJ2-7	.	TRBV5-1
TGCGCCAGCAGCCAAGATCATCGCGGGGGCACTGAAGCTTTCTTT	CASSQDHRGGTEAFF	.	TRBJ1-1	.	TRBV4-3
TGTGCCAGCAGCCCAGGGGAGGGATCCCAAGTTCAGCAGTACTTC	CASSPGEGSQVQQYF	.	TRBJ2-7	once	TRBV7-3
TGTGCCAGCACCCCCTCGCGGAGGCCTCAGTGGGTAGGTCAGCCCCAGCATTTT	CASTPSRRPQWVGQPQHF	.	TRBJ1-5	.	TRBV28
TGTGCCAGCAGCCCGGGACTAGCGGGAGGGCCCGACACCGGGGAGCTGTTTTTT	CASSPGLAGGPDTGELFF	TRBD2	TRBJ2-2	few	TRBV14
TGTGCCAGCAGTGACCTGGGGGGTTCCACCGGGGAGCTGTTTTTT	CASSDLGGSTGELFF	.	TRBJ2-2	.	TRBV6-1
TGTGCCAGCAGCCAATATCAGGTGGAATCGATCTATGGCTACACCTTC	CASSQYQVESIYGYTF	.	TRBJ1-2	.	TRBV14
TGTGCCAGCAGTTCGTGGACTAGTCGCGCCGGGGAGCTGTTTTTT	CASSSWTSRAGELFF	TRBD2	TRBJ2-2	.	TRBV6-5
TGTGCCAGCCGTAATGACATGAACACTGAAGCTTTCTTT	CASRNDMNTEAFF	.	TRBJ1-1	.	TRBV28
TGCGCCAGCAGGGTAGGACAGGGGGCTTACAATGAGCAGTTCTTC	CASRVGQGAYNEQFF	TRBD1	TRBJ2-1	.	TRBV10-2
TGTGCCATCAGACTAGCGGGAGGGCCCTACAATGAGCAGTTCTTC	CAIRLAGGPYNEQFF	TRBD2	TRBJ2-1	.	TRBV10-3
TGTGCCAGCAGCCCAATGGGACAGGGGTATGGCTACACCTTC	CASSPMGQGYGYTF	TRBD1	TRBJ1-2	few	TRBV28
TGTGCCAGCAGTTGGTCCGGGGTTGCCACTGAAGCTTTCTTT	CASSWSGVATEAFF	.	TRBJ1-1	.	TRBV27
TGTGCCAGCGGGGGGTTGGGAGTGGTGGAGACCCAGTACTTC	CASGGLGVVETQYF	.	TRBJ2-5	once	TRBV11-1
TGTGCCAGCAGCGGGGGACAGTACTCCTACAATGAGCAGTTCTTC	CASSGGQYSYNEQFF	TRBD1	TRBJ2-1	.	TRBV11-3
TGTGCCAGCAGTTGGACAGGGGGCTATGGCTACACCTTC	CASSWTGGYGYTF	TRBD1	TRBJ1-2	.	TRBV6-5
TGTGCCAGCAGCTTGGCGGGGTTCCCGGAGACCCAGTACTTC	CASSLAGFPETQYF	.	TRBJ2-5	once	TRBV5-8
TGTGCCACCAGCAGCCTCGAGAGGGTGAGCTCCTACAATGAGCAGTTCTTC	CATSSLERVSSYNEQFF	.	TRBJ2-1	.	TRBV15
TGTGCCAGCAGCGTAGGGACAAGGACCTCGGGAAACACCATATATTTT	CASSVGTRTSGNTIYF	.	TRBJ1-3	.	TRBV9
TGTGCCAGCAGCTCCCAGGGTAGGTCTGAAGCTTTCTTT	CASSSQGRSEAFF	.	TRBJ1-1	.	TRBV7-9
TGTGCCAGCAGCCCCTTAGCGGGGGGGACCTACGAGCAGTACTTC	CASSPLAGGTYEQYF	TRBD2	TRBJ2-7	.	TRBV7-9
TGCGCCAGCAGCTTGGACAGGGAGTACACTGAAGCTTTCTTT	CASSLDREYTEAFF	.	TRBJ1-1	.	TRBV5-1
TGTGCCAGCAGTGGGGGACAGACGAACACTGAAGCTTTCTTT	CASSGGQTNTEAFF	TRBD1	TRBJ1-1	.	TRBV25-1
TGTGCCAGCAGTTACGGGAAAGCGGGGGGCTACGAGCAGTACTTC	CASSYGKAGGYEQYF	TRBD2	TRBJ2-7	once	TRBV6-6
TGTGCCAGCAACGGAATAGCGGGGGGAGTTTACAATGAGCAGTTCTTC	CASNGIAGGVYNEQFF	TRBD2	TRBJ2-1	.	TRBV27
TGCAGCGTTGGGGACAGTTTTAGCTCCTACGAGCAGTACTTC	CSVGDSFSSYEQYF	TRBD1	TRBJ2-7	.	TRBV29-1
TGTGCCTGGAGTGTAGGGAGCCAAGAGACCCAGTACTTC	CAWSVGSQETQYF	.	TRBJ2-5	.	TRBV30
TGCAGTGGGACAGGGACTTATGGCTACACCTTC	CSGTGTYGYTF	TRBD1	TRBJ1-2	.	TRBV20-1
TGTGCCAGCAGTTTTGGGCAGGGCTCTTATGGCTACACCTTC	CASSFGQGSYGYTF	.	TRBJ1-2	.	TRBV28
TGTGCCAGCAAGCCGGGGGGGACTGAGCAGTTCTTC	CASKPGGTEQFF	TRBD2	TRBJ2-1	.	TRBV5-4
TGTGCCAGCAGCACCGGGACTAGCGGGGGGGCCGATACGCAGTATTTT	CASSTGTSGGADTQYF	TRBD2	TRBJ2-3	.	TRBV7-3
TGTGCCTGGTCACAGGGACGAGACACCATATATTTT	CAWSQGRDTIYF	.	TRBJ1-3	.	TRBV30
TGTGCCAGCTCGACCCAAGCGGGGAACTCCTACAATGAGCAGTTCTTC	CASSTQAGNSYNEQFF	TRBD2	TRBJ2-1	.	TRBV18
TGCGCCAGCAGCAGGATGGGGGGGAACACTGAAGCTTTCTTT	CASSRMGGNTEAFF	.	TRBJ1-1	.	TRBV5-1
TGCGCCAGCAGCCAAGGACAGGGGAGACCGATGGCTTTCTTT	CASSQGQGRPMAFF	TRBD1	TRBJ1-1	once	TRBV4-1
TGTGCCAGCTCACCCCGCGAGGTAGAAGGCTACACCTTC	CASSPREVEGYTF	.	TRBJ1-2	.	TRBV18
TGTGCCACCTCGTCCGGGGGCACAGATACGCAGTATTTT	CATSSGGTDTQYF	.	TRBJ2-3	.	TRBV6-5
TGTGCCAGCAGTTACCGGACAGGGGGCTACGAGCAGTACTTC	CASSYRTGGYEQYF	TRBD1	TRBJ2-7	.	TRBV6-5
TGTGCCAGCAGCCTCTTGGGAGTCGGCACCTTC	CASSLLGVGTF	.	TRBJ1-2	.	TRBV7-2
TGTGCCACCAGCAGAGATTTGTGGGGTGAGACGGGGGATCAGCCCCAGCATTTT	CATSRDLWGETGDQPQHF	.	TRBJ1-5	.	TRBV15
TGCGCCAGCAGCTTGGGGCAGGGTGAAAAACTGTTTTTT	CASSLGQGEKLFF	.	TRBJ1-4	.	TRBV5-1
TGTGCCAGAGGGGAGGGAAGGGCTAATGAAAAACTGTTTTTT	CARGEGRANEKLFF	.	TRBJ1-4	.	TRBV30
TGCGCCAGCAGCTTGGGCGGGACGGCAGATACGCAGTATTTT	CASSLGGTADTQYF	.	TRBJ2-3	.	TRBV5-1
TGTGCCTGGAGGGGACTAGCGGGACCTGGGGCCAACGTCCTGACTTTC	CAWRGLAGPGANVLTF	TRBD2	TRBJ2-6	once	TRBV30
TGTGCCTGGAGTGTACAGGTAACCCAGTACTTC	CAWSVQVTQYF	.	TRBJ2-5	.	TRBV30
TGTGCCAGTAGTGCCCTAGGGGCGTTAAATGAAAAACTGTTTTTT	CASSALGALNEKLFF	.	TRBJ1-4	.	TRBV19
TGCGCCAGCAGCTCAGAAGGGAGTTCTAACTATGGCTACACCTTC	CASSSEGSSNYGYTF	.	TRBJ1-2	.	TRBV5-1
TGTGCCAGCAGTCGGCAGGGTCTCTCCTACAATGAGCAGTTCTTC	CASSRQGLSYNEQFF	.	TRBJ2-1	.	TRBV2
TGTGCCAGCAGCTCTGGGACAGGGGCCTACGAGCAGTACTTC	CASSSGTGAYEQYF	TRBD1	TRBJ2-7	.	TRBV13
TGTGCCAGCAGTTACTCGGGGGCTAAGACTGAAGCTTTCTTT	CASSYSGAKTEAFF	.	TRBJ1-1	.	TRBV6-5